Presented here are 22 T cell receptor beta chains from one specimen sequenced in a study of blood T cell repertoires in COVID-19. Assay used: immunoSEQ multiplex PCR; TCRdb lists only in-frame clones, some missing. The sample yields about 260,000 clones, 85% to 90% seen once. The sequencing input was peripheral blood. The receptors here all came from a woman in her 30s with COVID-19, enrolled during active disease.

V usage is TRBV9 and J usage is TRBJ1-1; possibly TRBD1 for D (6 bases). Germline assignment: CDR1 SGDLS and CDR2 YYNGEE. This CDR3 has 12 amino acids. Trimming left V 4 bases short and J 10 bases short, with 14 bases between. CDR3 nucleotides: TGTGCCAGCAGCCCCGGATGGGGGCGAGCTTTCTTT. Amino acid sequence: CASSPGWGRAFF.

The V gene is TRBV9, the J gene TRBJ1-4; tentative D call: TRBD1 (5 bases). The CDR3 loop spans 15 amino acids. Trimming stripped 0 bases from V and 4 bases from J, with 10 bases between. Germline V gene sequence: CDR1 SGDLS, CDR2 YYNGEE. The CDR3 sequence is CASSVDSGGNEKLFF. The DNA for the CDR3 is TGTGCCAGCAGCGTAGACTCGGGGGGTAATGAAAAACTGTTTTTT.

The J gene is TRBJ2-6, the V gene TRBV2; D remains ambiguous. CDR1 and CDR2 (germline): SNHLY, FYNNEI. The CDR3 runs to 16 residues. The V and J ends lost 4 bases and 2 bases respectively, with 12 bases between them. The CDR3 nucleotides are TGTGCCAGCAGTGCCAACAGCAAAACTGGGGCCAACGTCCTGACTTTC. This codes for CASSANSKTGANVLTF.

This chain uses TRBV19 with TRBJ2-2; 9 bases map to TRBD1. Germline V CDR1 and CDR2: LNHDA, SQIVND (reference sequence). The trim removed 0 bases at V and 7 bases at J, leaving 3 bases unmatched. CDR3 size: 15 residues. The CDR3, as DNA: TGTGCCAGTAGTATAGAGGGGACAGGGATCGGGGAGCTGTTTTTT. It is translated as CASSIEGTGIGELFF.

The V call is TRBV29-1, the J call TRBJ2-3, with unresolved D. Trimming took 5 bases from V and 3 from J, leaving 9 bases between them. CDR1 is SQVTM, CDR2 ANQGSEA, per germline. There are 12 residues in the CDR3. CDR3 DNA sequence: TGCAGCGTTCGACTCCAGACAGATACGCAGTATTTT. Protein sequence: CSVRLQTDTQYF.

The rearrangement joins TRBV9 to TRBJ2-1; the match to TRBD2 covers 7 bases. This CDR3 has 14 amino acids. The germline V gene encodes CDR1 SGDLS and CDR2 YYNGEE. The trim removed 1 base at V and 7 bases at J, leaving 5 bases unmatched. CDR3 in amino acids: CASSVTGGSNEQFF. The DNA for the CDR3 is TGTGCCAGCAGCGTAACGGGAGGATCAAATGAGCAGTTCTTC.

The chain recombines TRBV19 with TRBJ1-5; no firm D call. The CDR3 totals 16 residues. Germline V gene data show CDR1 as LNHDA and CDR2 as SQIVND (reference sequence). V was shortened by 2 bases and J by 4 bases, with 15 bases between the two germline ends. CDR3 residues: CASSIKGEEENQPQHF. Here the CDR3 DNA reads TGTGCCAGTAGTATAAAAGGAGAAGAAGAGAATCAGCCCCAGCATTTT.

The chain carries TRBV5-1 and TRBJ1-2; possibly TRBD1 for D (6 bases). CDR1 SGHRS and CDR2 YFSETQ come from the germline V gene. The CDR3 extends over 14 amino acids. Deletions cut 0 bases from V and 4 bases from J, with 10 bases between. The chain's CDR3 is CASSLDRVGYGYTF. The CDR3 coding sequence is TGCGCCAGCAGCTTGGACAGGGTCGGCTATGGCTACACCTTC.

J is TRBJ2-3 and V is TRBV30; 10 bases align to TRBD1. There are 14 residues in the CDR3. With V trimmed by 5 bases and J by 3 bases, 5 bases remained unmatched. Germline V gene data show CDR1 as GTSNPN and CDR2 as SVGIG (reference sequence). CDR3 sequence: CAWDRGLRTDTQYF. The CDR3 DNA reads as TGTGCCTGGGACAGGGGGCTCAGGACAGATACGCAGTATTTT.

In its sample, this clone was seen a few times. This sequence joins TRBV19 and TRBJ2-1; possibly TRBD2 for D (5 bases). The ends were cut back, 10 bases at V and 0 bases at J, with 16 bases in the middle. Germline V CDR1 and CDR2: LNHDA, SQIVND (reference sequence). The length of the CDR3 is 15 residues. CDR3 sequence: CATSPPGSSYNEQFF. CDR3 DNA: TGTGCCACCTCCCCCCCGGGAAGCTCCTACAATGAGCAGTTCTTC.

The chain couples TRBV19 to TRBJ2-2; the D gene is possibly TRBD2 (7 bases). In germline, CDR1 is LNHDA, CDR2 SQIVND (reference sequence). V shed 6 bases and J shed 3 bases, with 14 bases lying between them. This CDR3 spans 15 amino acids. CDR3 DNA sequence: TGTGCCAGTAGCCGGCGGGGGCAGGACACCGGGGAGCTGTTTTTT. Residues: CASSRRGQDTGELFF.

A few counts support this clone. The chain combines TRBV6-6 with TRBJ1-3; 9 bases fit TRBD1. The germline V gene has CDR1 MNHNY and CDR2 SVGAGI (reference sequence). The CDR3 loop spans 14 amino acids. The V gene end was trimmed by 8 bases and the J gene end by 3 bases; junction bases not matched to a gene: 5. The CDR3 spells CASGGTGLGNTIYF. The CDR3 DNA sequence: TGTGCCAGCGGAGGGACAGGGCTTGGAAACACCATATATTTT.

This clone was seen only a few times. The chain couples TRBV2 to TRBJ2-5, with a weak D call TRBD2 (6 bases). CDR1 SNHLY and CDR2 FYNNEI come from the germline V gene. The CDR3 consists of 14 residues. Trimming stripped 6 bases from V and 4 bases from J, with 15 bases between. The CDR3 DNA reads TGTGCCAGCAGACCAGACTCGCGGGGAGAGACCCAGTACTTC. Translating it yields CASRPDSRGETQYF.

This clone was found a few times. The chain couples TRBV5-1 to TRBJ1-1; 8 bases align to TRBD1. In germline, CDR1 is SGHRS, CDR2 YFSETQ. CDR3 length: 14 residues. With 2 bases clipped from V and 5 bases from J, the junction kept 5 bases outside the gene matches. The CDR3 nucleotides read TGCGCCAGCAGCTTCAGGGGGCCGATGACTGAAGCTTTCTTT. Residues: CASSFRGPMTEAFF.

The chain joins TRBV5-1 to TRBJ2-1; 10 positions agree with TRBD1. V dropped 8 bases and J dropped 6; count of bases not matched to a gene: 5. The CDR3 length is 13 residues. Germline V lookup: CDR1 SGHRS, CDR2 YFSETQ. CDR3: CASRQGAINEQFF. The CDR3 bases are TGCGCCAGTCGACAGGGGGCCATCAATGAGCAGTTCTTC.

As DNA, the CDR3 is TGTGCCAGCAGCCAAGATATACGGGCTAGCGACTCCTACGAGCAGTACTTC. As protein: CASSQDIRASDSYEQYF. The genes are TRBV4-2 and TRBJ2-7, with a tentative D call TRBD2 (6 bases). The CDR3 has 17 residues. Germline values: CDR1 LGHNA, CDR2 YNFKEQ. The germline V and J ends were trimmed by 0 bases and 0 bases, with 15 bases remaining between them.

The V gene is TRBV19, the J gene TRBJ2-3; TRBD2 matches 10 bases. The germline V gene encodes CDR1 LNHDA and CDR2 SQIVND (reference sequence). CDR3 length: 16 residues. V was pared by 4 bases and J by 1 base, with 5 bases of the junction left unmatched. The CDR3 region is CASSKTGLAGTDTQYF. The CDR3 DNA is TGTGCCAGTAGTAAGACCGGACTAGCGGGCACAGATACGCAGTATTTT.

This clone was detected once. The chain combines TRBV27 with TRBJ1-2; 7 nucleotides line up with TRBD1. This CDR3 is built from 15 residues. Germline V gene sequence: CDR1 MNHEY, CDR2 SMNVEV (reference sequence). The V segment lost 6 bases and the J segment 4 bases; nucleotides outside the gene matches: 11. CDR3 sequence: CASRRLDRAFYGYTF. The CDR3 DNA reads as TGTGCCAGCAGACGACTCGACAGGGCGTTCTATGGCTACACCTTC.

The chain carries TRBV15 and TRBJ2-1, with 7 bases fitting TRBD2. There are 20 residues in the CDR3. V dropped 2 bases and J dropped 0; count of bases not matched to a gene: 16. Per germline, CDR1 LNHNV and CDR2 YYDKDF (reference sequence). Here the CDR3 DNA reads TGTGCCACCAGCAGATCCTATAGCGGGTCCCCCCCCAGCTCCTACAATGAGCAGTTCTTC. Protein: CATSRSYSGSPPSSYNEQFF.

V is TRBV15 and J is TRBJ1-1, with a tentative D call TRBD1 (6 bases). The CDR3 consists of 16 residues. Germline lookup yields CDR1 LNHNV and CDR2 YYDKDF (reference sequence). V lost 0 bases and J 3 bases, leaving 14 bases between the germline ends. CDR3 protein: CATSRDEAGADTEAFF. The CDR3 bases are TGTGCCACCAGCAGAGATGAGGCAGGGGCGGACACTGAAGCTTTCTTT.

The V and J genes are TRBV12-3 or TRBV12-4 and TRBJ1-1, with D maybe TRBD1 (5 bases). The CDR3 has 13 amino acids. Trimming shortened V by 3 bases and J by 7 bases, and 12 bases separated the two germline ends. CDR3 nucleotides: TGTGCCAGCAGTTTCCGCCAGGGTGGTGAAGCTTTCTTT. This translates into CASSFRQGGEAFF.

This clone was detected once. The V and J genes are TRBV19 and TRBJ2-1; 12 nucleotides align to TRBD2. This CDR3 spans 16 amino acids. Germline CDR1 and CDR2: LNHDA and SQIVND (reference sequence). Unmatched junction bases numbered 6, after V lost 5 bases and J lost 4 bases. The CDR3 sequence: CASSGTSGPPYNEQFF. The CDR3 region has the DNA TGTGCCAGTAGTGGGACTAGCGGGCCCCCATACAATGAGCAGTTCTTC.